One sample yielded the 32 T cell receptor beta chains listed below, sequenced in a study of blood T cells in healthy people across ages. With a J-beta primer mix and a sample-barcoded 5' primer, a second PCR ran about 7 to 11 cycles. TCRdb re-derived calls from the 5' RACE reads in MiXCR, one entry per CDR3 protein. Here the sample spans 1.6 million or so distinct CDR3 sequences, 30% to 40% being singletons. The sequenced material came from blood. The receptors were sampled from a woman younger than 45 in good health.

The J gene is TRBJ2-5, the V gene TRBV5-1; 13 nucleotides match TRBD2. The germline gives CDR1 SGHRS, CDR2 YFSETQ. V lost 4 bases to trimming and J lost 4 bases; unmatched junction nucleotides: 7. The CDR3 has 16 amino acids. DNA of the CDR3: TGCGCCAGCAGCACCCGAAGGACTAGCGGGAGAGAGACCCAGTACTTC. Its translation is CASSTRRTSGRETQYF.

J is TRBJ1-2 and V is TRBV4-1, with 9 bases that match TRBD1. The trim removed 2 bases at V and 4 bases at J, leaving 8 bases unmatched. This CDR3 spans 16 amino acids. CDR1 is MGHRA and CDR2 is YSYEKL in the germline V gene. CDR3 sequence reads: CASSQRTTGGLYGYTF. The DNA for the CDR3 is TGCGCCAGCAGCCAAAGGACGACAGGGGGACTCTATGGCTACACCTTC.

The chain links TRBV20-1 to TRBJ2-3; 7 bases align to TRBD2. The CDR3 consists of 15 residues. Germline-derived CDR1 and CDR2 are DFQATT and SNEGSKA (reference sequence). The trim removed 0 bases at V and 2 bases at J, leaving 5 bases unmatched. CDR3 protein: CSARDLGRPTDTQYF. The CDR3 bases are TGCAGTGCTAGAGATCTCGGGAGGCCCACAGATACGCAGTATTTT.

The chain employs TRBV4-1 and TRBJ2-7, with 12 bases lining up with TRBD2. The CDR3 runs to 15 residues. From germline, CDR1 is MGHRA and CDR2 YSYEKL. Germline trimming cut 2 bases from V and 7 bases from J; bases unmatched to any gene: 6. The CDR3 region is CASSQPGLAGGEQYF. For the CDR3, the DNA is TGCGCCAGCAGCCAACCGGGACTAGCGGGTGGGGAGCAGTACTTC.

The CDR3 is CASSPTGAPAEPQHF. CDR3 in DNA: TGTGCCAGCTCGCCGACAGGGGCCCCAGCGGAGCCCCAGCATTTT. The chain recombines TRBV28 with TRBJ1-5, with 8 bases that match TRBD1. The CDR3 is 15 amino acids. The germline V gene has CDR1 MDHEN and CDR2 SYDVKM. V lost 8 bases and J lost 8; bases outside the gene matches: 14.

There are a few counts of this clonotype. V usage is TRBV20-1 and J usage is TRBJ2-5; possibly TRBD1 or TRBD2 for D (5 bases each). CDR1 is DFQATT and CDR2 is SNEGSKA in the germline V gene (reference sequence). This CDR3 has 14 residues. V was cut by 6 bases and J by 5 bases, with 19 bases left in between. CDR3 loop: CSATSTGAFETQYF. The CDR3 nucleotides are TGCAGTGCCACAAGCACCGGGGCCTTCGAGACCCAGTACTTC.

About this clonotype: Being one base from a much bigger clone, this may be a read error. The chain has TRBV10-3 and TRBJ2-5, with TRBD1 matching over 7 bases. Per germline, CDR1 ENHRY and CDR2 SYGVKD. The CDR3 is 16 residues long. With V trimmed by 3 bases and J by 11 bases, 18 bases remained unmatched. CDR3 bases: TGTGCCATCAGTGACCCCCCGGGACAGAGCCTAGGGGAGCAGTACTTC. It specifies CAISDPPGQSLGEQYF.

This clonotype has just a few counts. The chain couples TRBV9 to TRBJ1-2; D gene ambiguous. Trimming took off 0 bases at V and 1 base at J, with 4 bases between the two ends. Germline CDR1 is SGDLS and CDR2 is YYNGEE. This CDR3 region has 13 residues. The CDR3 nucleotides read TGTGCCAGCAGCGTAGAGAATAACTATGGCTACACCTTC. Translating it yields CASSVENNYGYTF.

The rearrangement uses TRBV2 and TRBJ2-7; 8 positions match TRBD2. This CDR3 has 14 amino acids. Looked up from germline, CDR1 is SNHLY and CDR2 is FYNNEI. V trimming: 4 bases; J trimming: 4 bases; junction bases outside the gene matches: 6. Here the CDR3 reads CASSVEGLVYEQYF. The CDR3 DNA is TGTGCCAGCAGTGTCGAGGGACTAGTGTACGAGCAGTACTTC.

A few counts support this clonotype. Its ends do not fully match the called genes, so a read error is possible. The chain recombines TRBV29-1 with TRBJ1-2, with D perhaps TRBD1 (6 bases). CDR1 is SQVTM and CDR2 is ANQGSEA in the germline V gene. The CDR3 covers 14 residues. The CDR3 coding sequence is TGCAGCGCTCGAGAGGGGGAGCGCAATTATGGCCACACCTTC. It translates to CSAREGERNYGHTF.

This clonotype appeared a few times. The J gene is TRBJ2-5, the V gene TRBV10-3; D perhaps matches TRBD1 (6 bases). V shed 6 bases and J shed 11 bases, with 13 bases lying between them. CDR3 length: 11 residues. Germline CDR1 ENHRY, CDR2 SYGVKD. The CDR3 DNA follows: TGTGCCATCAGCACAGGGAGTGAGCAGTACTTC. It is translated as CAISTGSEQYF.

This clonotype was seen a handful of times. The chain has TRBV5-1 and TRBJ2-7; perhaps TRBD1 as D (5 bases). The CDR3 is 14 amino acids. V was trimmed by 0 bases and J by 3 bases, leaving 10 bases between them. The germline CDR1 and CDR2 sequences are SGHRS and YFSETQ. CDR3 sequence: CASSLGQIIYEQYF. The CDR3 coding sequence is TGCGCCAGCAGCTTGGGACAGATCATCTACGAGCAGTACTTC.

The CDR3 loop reads CASRRGQGGTGELFF. Here the CDR3 DNA reads TGTGCCAGCAGAAGGGGACAGGGCGGCACCGGGGAGCTGTTTTTT. This rearrangement joins TRBV2 to TRBJ2-2, with TRBD1 identical over 9 bases. There are 15 residues in the CDR3. J lost 4 bases, V lost 6 bases, and 6 bases had no gene match. CDR1 and CDR2 (germline): SNHLY, FYNNEI.

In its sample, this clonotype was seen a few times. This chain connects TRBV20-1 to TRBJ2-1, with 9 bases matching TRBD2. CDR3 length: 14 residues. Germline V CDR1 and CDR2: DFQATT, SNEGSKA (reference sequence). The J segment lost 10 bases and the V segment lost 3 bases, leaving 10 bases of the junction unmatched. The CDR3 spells CSARGGTSRYEQFF. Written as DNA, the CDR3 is TGCAGTGCTAGGGGGGGGACTAGCCGTTACGAGCAGTTCTTC.

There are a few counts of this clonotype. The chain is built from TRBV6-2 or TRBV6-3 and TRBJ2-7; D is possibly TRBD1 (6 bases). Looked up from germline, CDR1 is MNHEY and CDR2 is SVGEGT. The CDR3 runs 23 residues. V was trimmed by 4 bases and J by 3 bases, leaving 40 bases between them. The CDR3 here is CASSSTGITTGSKAKRAHYEQYF. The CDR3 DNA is TGTGCCAGCAGTTCCACCGGGATCACGACAGGAAGCAAGGCCAAGCGAGCACACTACGAGCAGTACTTC.

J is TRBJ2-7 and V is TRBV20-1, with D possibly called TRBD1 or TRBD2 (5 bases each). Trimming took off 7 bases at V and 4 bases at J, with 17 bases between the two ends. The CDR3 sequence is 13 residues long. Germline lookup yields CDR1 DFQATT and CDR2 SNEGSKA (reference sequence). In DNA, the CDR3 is TGCAGTGTCATCGCCGGGACCCTTTACGAGCAGTACTTC. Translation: CSVIAGTLYEQYF.

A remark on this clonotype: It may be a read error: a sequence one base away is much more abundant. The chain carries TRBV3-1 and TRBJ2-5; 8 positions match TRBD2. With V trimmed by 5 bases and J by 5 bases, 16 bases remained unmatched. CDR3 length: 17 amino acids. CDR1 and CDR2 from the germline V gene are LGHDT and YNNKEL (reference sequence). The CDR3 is CASSVRGGGRRGETQYF. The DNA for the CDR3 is TGTGCCAGCAGCGTCCGAGGCGGCGGGAGGCGAGGGGAGACCCAGTACTTC.

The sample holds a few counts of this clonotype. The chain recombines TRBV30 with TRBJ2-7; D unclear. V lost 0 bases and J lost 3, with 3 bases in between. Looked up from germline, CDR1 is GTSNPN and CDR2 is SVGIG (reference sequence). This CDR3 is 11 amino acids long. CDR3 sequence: CAWSVVYEQYF. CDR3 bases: TGTGCCTGGAGTGTGGTCTACGAGCAGTACTTC.

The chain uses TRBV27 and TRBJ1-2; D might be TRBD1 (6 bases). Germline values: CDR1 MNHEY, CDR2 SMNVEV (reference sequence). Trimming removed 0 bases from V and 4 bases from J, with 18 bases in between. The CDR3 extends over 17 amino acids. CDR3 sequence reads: CASSLSMGGGPGYGYTF. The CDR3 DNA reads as TGTGCCAGCAGTTTATCAATGGGCGGGGGGCCAGGCTATGGCTACACCTTC.

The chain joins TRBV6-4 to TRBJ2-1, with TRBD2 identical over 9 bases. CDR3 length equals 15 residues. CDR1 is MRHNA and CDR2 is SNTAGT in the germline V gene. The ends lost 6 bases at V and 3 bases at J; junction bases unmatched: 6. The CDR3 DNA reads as TGTGCCAGCAGCGCCAAACTAGCGGGCTACAATGAGCAGTTCTTC. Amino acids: CASSAKLAGYNEQFF.

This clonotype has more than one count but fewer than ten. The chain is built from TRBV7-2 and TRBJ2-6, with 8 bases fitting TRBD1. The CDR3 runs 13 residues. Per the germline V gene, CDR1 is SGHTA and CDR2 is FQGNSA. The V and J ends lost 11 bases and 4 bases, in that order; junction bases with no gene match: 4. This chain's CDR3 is CAQGADGANVLTF. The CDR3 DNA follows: TGTGCCCAGGGGGCTGACGGGGCCAACGTCCTGACTTTC.

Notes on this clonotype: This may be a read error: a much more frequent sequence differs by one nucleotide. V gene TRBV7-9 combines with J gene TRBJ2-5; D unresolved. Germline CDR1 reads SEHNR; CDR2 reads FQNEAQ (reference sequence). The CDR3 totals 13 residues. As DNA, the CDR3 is TGTGCCAGCAGTTATGTGAACCACGAGACCCCGTACTTC. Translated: CASSYVNHETPYF.

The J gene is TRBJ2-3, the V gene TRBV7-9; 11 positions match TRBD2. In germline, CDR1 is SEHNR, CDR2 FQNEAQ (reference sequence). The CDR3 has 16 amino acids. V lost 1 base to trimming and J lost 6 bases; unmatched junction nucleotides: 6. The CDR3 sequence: CASSLELAGDWDTQYF. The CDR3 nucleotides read TGTGCCAGCAGCTTAGAACTAGCGGGAGACTGGGATACGCAGTATTTT.

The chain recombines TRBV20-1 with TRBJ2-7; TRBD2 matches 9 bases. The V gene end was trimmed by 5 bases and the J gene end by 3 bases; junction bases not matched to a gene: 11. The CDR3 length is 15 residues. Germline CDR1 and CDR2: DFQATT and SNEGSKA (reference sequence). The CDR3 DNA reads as TGCAGTGCTGCCCGGGGGCGGGGGGGCCTCTACGAGCAGTACTTC. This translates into CSAARGRGGLYEQYF.

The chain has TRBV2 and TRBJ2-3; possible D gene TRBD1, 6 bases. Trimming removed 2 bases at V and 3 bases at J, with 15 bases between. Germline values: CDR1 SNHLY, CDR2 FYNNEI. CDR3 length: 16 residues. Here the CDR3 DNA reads TGTGCCAGCAGTGAATTGCCAGGGGAGTGGACAGATACGCAGTATTTT. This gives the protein CASSELPGEWTDTQYF.

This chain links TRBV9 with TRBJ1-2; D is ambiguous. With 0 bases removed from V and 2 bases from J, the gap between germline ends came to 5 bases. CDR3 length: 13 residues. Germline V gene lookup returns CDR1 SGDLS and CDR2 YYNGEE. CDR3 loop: CASSVEANYGYTF. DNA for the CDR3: TGTGCCAGCAGCGTAGAGGCAAACTATGGCTACACCTTC.

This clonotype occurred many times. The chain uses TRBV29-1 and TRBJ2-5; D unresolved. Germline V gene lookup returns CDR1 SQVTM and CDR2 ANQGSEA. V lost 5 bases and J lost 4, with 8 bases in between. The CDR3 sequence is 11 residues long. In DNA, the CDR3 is TGCAGCGTTACGACCCGAGAGACCCAGTACTTC. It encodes CSVTTRETQYF.

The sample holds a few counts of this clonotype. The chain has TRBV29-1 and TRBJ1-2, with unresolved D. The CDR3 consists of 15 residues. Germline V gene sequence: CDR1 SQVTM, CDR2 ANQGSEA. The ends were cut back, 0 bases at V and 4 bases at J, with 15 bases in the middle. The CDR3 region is CSVEEPGFFPYGYTF. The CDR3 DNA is TGCAGCGTTGAAGAGCCGGGGTTCTTTCCCTATGGCTACACCTTC.

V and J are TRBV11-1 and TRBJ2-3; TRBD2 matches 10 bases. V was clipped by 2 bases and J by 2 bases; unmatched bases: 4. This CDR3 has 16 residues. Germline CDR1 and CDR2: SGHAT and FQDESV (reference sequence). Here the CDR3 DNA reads TGTGCCAGCAGCTTACGTAGCGGGGGGTACACAGATACGCAGTATTTT. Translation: CASSLRSGGYTDTQYF.

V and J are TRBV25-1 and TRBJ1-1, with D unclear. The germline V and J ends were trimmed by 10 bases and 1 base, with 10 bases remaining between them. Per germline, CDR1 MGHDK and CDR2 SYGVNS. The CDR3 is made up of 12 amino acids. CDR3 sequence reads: CATSSGNTEAFF. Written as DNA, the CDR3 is TGTGCCACCTCTTCAGGGAACACTGAAGCTTTCTTT.

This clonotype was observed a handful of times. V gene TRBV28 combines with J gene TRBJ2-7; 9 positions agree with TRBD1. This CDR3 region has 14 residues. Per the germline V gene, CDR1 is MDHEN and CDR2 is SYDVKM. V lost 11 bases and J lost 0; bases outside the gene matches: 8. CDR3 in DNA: TGTGCCGCGACAGGGGGGGCCTTCTCCTACGAGCAGTACTTC. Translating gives CAATGGAFSYEQYF. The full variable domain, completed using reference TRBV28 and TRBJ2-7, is DVKVTQSSRYLVKRTGEKVFLECVQDMDHENMFWYRQDPGLGLRLIYFSYDVKMKEKGDIPEGYSVSREKKERFSLILESASTNQTSMYLCAATGGAFSYEQYFGPGTRLTVT.

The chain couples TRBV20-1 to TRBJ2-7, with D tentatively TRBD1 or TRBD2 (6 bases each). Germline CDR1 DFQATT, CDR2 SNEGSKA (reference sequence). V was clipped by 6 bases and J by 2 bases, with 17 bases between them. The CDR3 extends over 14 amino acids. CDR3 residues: CSAPMRGDPYEQYF. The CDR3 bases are TGCAGTGCCCCAATGAGGGGGGACCCCTACGAGCAGTACTTC.